These 3 T cell receptor beta chains share one sample of origin, sequenced in a study of CD8+CD57+ T cells in acquired aplastic anemia. Genomic DNA provided the template from which TCR beta VDJ and CDR3 profiles were obtained. TCRdb independently ran MiXCR on the reads; one entry per CDR3 protein. The sample shows around 79,000 distinct CDR3 sequences, less than 85% of them seen only once. Selection for sequencing was limited to patients who had shown CD8+CD57+ cell expansion by flow cytometry. Sequenced input: sorted CD4+, CD8+, or CD8+CD57+ T cells (not recorded which) from PBMCs. All receptors derive from a human donor with aplastic anemia.

The chain is built from TRBV20-1 and TRBJ2-3; TRBD1 matches 10 bases. Germline V gene sequence: CDR1 DFQATT, CDR2 SNEGSKA (reference sequence). This CDR3 is 16 amino acids long. V gave up 0 bases and J gave up 1 base; unmatched junction bases: 4. The CDR3 sequence is CSARDPGTGGTDTQYF. For the CDR3, the DNA is TGCAGTGCTAGAGACCCCGGGACAGGGGGCACAGATACGCAGTATTTT.

CDR3 DNA sequence: TGTGCCAGCAGCTTAAAACCCAGGGGGCAGTCCTACGAGCAGTACTTC. Its protein is CASSLKPRGQSYEQYF. V gene TRBV7-8 combines with J gene TRBJ2-7; 8 positions match TRBD1. CDR3 size: 16 residues. Germline assignment: CDR1 SGHVS and CDR2 FQNEAQ. Losses at the gene ends were 2 bases for V and 1 base for J; bases not matched to a gene: 7.

This clonotype showed up just once. Germline is not matched at one junction end, which may reflect a read error. The chain is built from TRBV7-6 and TRBJ2-5, with a tentative D call TRBD2 (5 bases). Germline CDR1 SGHVS, CDR2 FNYEAQ. CDR3 length equals 15 residues. The CDR3 loop is CASSLAHTSQETQYF. The CDR3, as DNA: TGTGCTAGCAGCTTGGCGCACACTAGCCAAGAGACCCAGTACTTC.